These T cell receptor beta chains were read from a single sample in a study of T-cell memory formation after mild COVID-19. A single record per CDR3 protein comes from TCRdb applying MiXCR to the 5' RACE reads. The table has around 300,000 distinct CDR3 sequences, more than 13% seen once; the top ten hold roughly 23%. The sequencing input was PBMCs or a T cell subset sorted from them (not recorded which). Receptors originate from a man younger than 35 who had mild COVID-19 (a few samples of this study predate the infection). Cell type and time point are not known. Both conserved end residues are part of each CDR3. The D gene is left open where the match is weak. Where a row states a size, it is once, few, many or the class of an expanded clone; other rows omit it.

TRBJ1-2	few	TRBV7-2	.	CASRAAANYGYTF	TGTGCCAGTCGGGCCGCAGCTAACTATGGCTACACCTTC
TRBJ2-1	.	TRBV15	TRBD2	CATSPPSSGGAQRQFF	TGTGCCACCAGCCCTCCATCTAGCGGGGGGGCTCAGAGGCAGTTCTTC
TRBJ1-2	.	TRBV10-3	TRBD1	CAISGSGAGGDYGYTF	TGTGCCATCAGTGGGAGCGGGGCAGGGGGAGACTATGGCTACACCTTC
TRBJ2-5	.	TRBV11-2	.	CASSFRDPTQTQYF	TGTGCCAGCAGCTTCCGGGACCCAACCCAGACCCAGTACTTC
TRBJ2-3	many	TRBV7-3	.	CASSLYGGRTDTQYF	TGTGCCAGCAGCTTATACGGGGGGCGCACAGATACGCAGTATTTT
TRBJ1-5	.	TRBV18	.	CASSLLAVNQPQHF	TGTGCCAGCTCCCTTCTCGCAGTTAATCAGCCCCAGCATTTT
TRBJ2-5	few	TRBV10-3	.	CAIAQDPQETQYF	TGTGCCATCGCTCAGGATCCCCAAGAGACCCAGTACTTC
TRBJ1-5	.	TRBV19	.	CASSDDNQEDQPQHF	TGTGCCAGTAGTGACGACAACCAGGAGGATCAGCCCCAGCATTTT
TRBJ2-1	few	TRBV4-3	TRBD2	CATRTQRGRDEQFF	TGCGCCACGCGTACGCAGCGGGGCAGGGATGAGCAGTTCTTC
TRBJ2-3	few	TRBV7-6	TRBD1	CASSTGFGTGTNTDTQYF	TGTGCCAGCAGCACAGGTTTCGGGACAGGGACGAACACAGATACGCAGTATTTT
TRBJ2-3	few	TRBV4-2	.	CASSPRDQRPDTQYF	TGTGCCAGCAGCCCGAGGGACCAGCGCCCAGATACGCAGTATTTT
TRBJ1-4	few	TRBV4-2	.	CASSQDRGGGNEKLFF	TGTGCCAGCAGCCAAGATCGGGGTGGGGGCAATGAAAAACTGTTTTTT
TRBJ1-1	.	TRBV5-1	.	CASSSVTMGHPNTEAFF	TGCGCCAGCAGCTCTGTTACGATGGGACACCCGAACACTGAAGCTTTCTTT
TRBJ2-5	.	TRBV6-5	TRBD2	CASSPYTSGETQYF	TGTGCCAGCAGCCCATATACTAGCGGAGAGACCCAGTACTTC
TRBJ2-2	many	TRBV5-1	.	CASSFRDTGELFF	TGCGCCAGCAGCTTCCGGGACACCGGGGAGCTGTTTTTT
TRBJ2-2	few	TRBV2	TRBD2	CASSESGGHTGELFF	TGTGCCAGCAGTGAATCGGGGGGGCACACCGGGGAGCTGTTTTTT
TRBJ1-2	.	TRBV11-2	.	CASSSSTANYGYTF	TGTGCCAGCAGCTCAAGCACAGCTAACTATGGCTACACCTTC
TRBJ2-1	many	TRBV5-4	.	CASSSTARFNEQFF	TGTGCCAGCAGCTCGACTGCCCGATTTAATGAGCAGTTCTTC
TRBJ1-3	few	TRBV18	.	CASSGSADGNTIYF	TGTGCCAGCTCGGGGTCGGCAGATGGAAACACCATATATTTT
TRBJ2-2	.	TRBV4-3	TRBD2	CASSQERGGPAGELFF	TGCGCCAGCAGCCAAGAACGGGGGGGCCCCGCCGGGGAGCTGTTTTTT
TRBJ2-3	many	TRBV7-2	TRBD2	CASSLLAGGADTQYF	TGTGCCAGCAGCTTACTCGCGGGGGGGGCAGATACGCAGTATTTT
TRBJ1-1	.	TRBV10-2	TRBD1	CASSQQGFTEAFF	TGCGCCAGCAGCCAACAGGGGTTCACTGAAGCTTTCTTT
TRBJ1-2	.	TRBV11-2	.	CASSSRGGSYDGYTF	TGTGCCAGCAGCTCGCGGGGGGGGTCATATGATGGCTACACCTTC
TRBJ2-3	.	TRBV4-3	TRBD2	CASSQDRGVDTQYF	TGCGCCAGCAGCCAAGATCGGGGGGTCGATACGCAGTATTTT
TRBJ2-1	.	TRBV7-9	TRBD1	CASSSDRGLPGEQFF	TGTGCCAGCAGCTCGGACAGGGGGTTACCTGGTGAGCAGTTCTTC
TRBJ2-5	.	TRBV7-3	.	CASSLRGQEGGTQYF	TGTGCCAGCAGCTTAAGGGGACAAGAAGGGGGGACCCAGTACTTC
TRBJ2-6	.	TRBV5-1	.	CASSLEFRGAPADAGANVLTF	TGCGCCAGCAGCTTGGAGTTTCGGGGGGCGCCGGCCGATGCTGGGGCCAACGTCCTGACTTTC
TRBJ1-1	few	TRBV7-8	TRBD1	CASSLGASGTGGTEAFF	TGTGCCAGCAGCTTAGGGGCTTCCGGGACAGGGGGCACTGAAGCTTTCTTT
TRBJ2-2	few	TRBV7-3	TRBD1	CASSSKTGTALTGELFF	TGTGCCAGCAGCTCCAAGACAGGGACGGCCCTCACCGGGGAGCTGTTTTTT
TRBJ2-2	many	TRBV5-1	.	CASSPPTYTGELFF	TGCGCCAGCAGCCCCCCGACCTACACGGGGGAGCTGTTTTTT
TRBJ1-1	many	TRBV7-9	.	CASRQQMNTEAFF	TGTGCCAGCAGACAACAGATGAACACTGAAGCTTTCTTT
TRBJ2-3	.	TRBV28	TRBD2	CASSSGASGITDTQYF	TGTGCCAGCAGTTCTGGCGCTAGCGGCATCACAGATACGCAGTATTTT
TRBJ2-2	few	TRBV9	.	CASSALDTGELFF	TGTGCCAGCAGCGCCCTCGACACCGGGGAGCTGTTTTTT
TRBJ2-1	.	TRBV14	.	CASNRTLEQFF	TGTGCCAGCAACAGAACTCTCGAGCAGTTCTTC
TRBJ1-6	.	TRBV5-1	.	CASSLEQNNSPLHF	TGCGCCAGCAGCTTGGAACAAAATAATTCACCCCTCCACTTT
TRBJ2-7	few	TRBV11-2	.	CASSFRDFTYEQYF	TGTGCCAGCAGCTTCCGGGACTTCACCTACGAGCAGTACTTC
TRBJ2-1	few	TRBV11-3	TRBD1	CASSRGTGSEQFF	TGTGCCAGCAGCCGAGGGACAGGGAGTGAGCAGTTCTTC
TRBJ2-3	few	TRBV20-1	TRBD2	CSARTLAGSLTDTQYF	TGCAGTGCTAGAACACTAGCGGGGTCCCTCACAGATACGCAGTATTTT
TRBJ2-7	many	TRBV18	.	CASSPPYTSYEQYF	TGTGCCAGCTCACCACCTTACACCTCCTACGAGCAGTACTTC
TRBJ2-7	many	TRBV7-8	.	CASSNVGSYEQYF	TGTGCCAGCTCGAATGTCGGCTCCTACGAGCAGTACTTC
TRBJ2-2	few	TRBV6-5	.	CASSWRDNTGELFF	TGTGCCAGCAGTTGGCGGGACAACACCGGGGAGCTGTTTTTT
TRBJ1-1	few	TRBV7-8	.	CASSLLGGMANTEAFF	TGTGCCAGCAGCTTACTGGGGGGAATGGCAAACACTGAAGCTTTCTTT
TRBJ2-3	.	TRBV7-9	.	CASSDDKTDRRSSDTQYF	TGTGCCAGCAGCGACGACAAGACCGACAGGAGGAGCTCAGATACGCAGTATTTT
TRBJ1-1	.	TRBV6-1	.	CATLGPDAFF	TGTGCCACCCTGGGACCTGACGCTTTCTTT
TRBJ2-5	.	TRBV23-1	.	CASSRVWGWGGETQYF	TGCGCCAGCAGTCGAGTCTGGGGATGGGGTGGGGAGACCCAGTACTTC
TRBJ2-3	few	TRBV9	.	CASSDDRPTDTQYF	TGTGCCAGCAGCGATGACAGGCCCACAGATACGCAGTATTTT